Listed below are T cell receptor beta chains from one sample, sequenced in a study of shared clonotypes between healthy human individuals. Assay: immunoSEQ multiplex PCR; the TCRdb copy retains only in-frame clones and omits some. There are about 2.4 million clones in the sample; 93% occur only once, and around 0.4% lies in the top ten. The sample consisted of naive CD4+ T cells from PBMCs. These TCRs come from a man aged 18 to 29 in good health. Some clones in this sample may be carry-over from other donors' samples. Each CDR3 is given with its conserved first and last residue. The order of the fields is J gene, D gene, V gene, clone size, CDR3 protein, CDR3 DNA. D genes are given only for firm matches. A row's size may be missing; if present it is once, few, many or a size class.

J gene: TRBJ2-7
D gene: TRBD1
V gene: TRBV7-9
clone size: -
CDR3 protein: CASSPGTGYSYEQYF
CDR3 DNA: TGTGCCAGCAGCCCCGGGACAGGTTACTCCTACGAGCAGTACTTC

J gene: TRBJ2-7
D gene: TRBD1
V gene: TRBV15
clone size: -
CDR3 protein: CATSRGQGREQYF
CDR3 DNA: TGTGCCACCAGCAGAGGACAGGGCCGCGAGCAGTACTTC

J gene: TRBJ2-5
D gene: -
V gene: TRBV11-3
clone size: -
CDR3 protein: CASSKGNF
CDR3 DNA: TGTGCCAGCAGCAAGGGGAACTTC

J gene: TRBJ2-3
D gene: -
V gene: TRBV5-1
clone size: -
CDR3 protein: CASSLERATNTQYF
CDR3 DNA: TGCGCCAGCAGCTTGGAGAGAGCTACTAATACGCAGTATTTT

J gene: TRBJ1-4
D gene: TRBD1
V gene: TRBV27
clone size: -
CDR3 protein: CASRALPQGWRANEKLFF
CDR3 DNA: TGTGCCAGCAGAGCCCTCCCACAGGGGTGGAGGGCTAATGAAAAACTGTTTTTT

J gene: TRBJ1-4
D gene: -
V gene: TRBV6-6
clone size: -
CDR3 protein: CASSYGLSNEKLFF
CDR3 DNA: TGTGCCAGCAGTTACGGGTTGTCTAATGAAAAACTGTTTTTT

J gene: TRBJ2-7
D gene: -
V gene: TRBV6-1
clone size: -
CDR3 protein: CASSTALGSYEQYF
CDR3 DNA: TGTGCCAGCAGTACAGCTCTAGGCTCCTACGAGCAGTACTTC

J gene: TRBJ2-7
D gene: TRBD2
V gene: TRBV7-2
clone size: once
CDR3 protein: CASSLTGTSADEQYF
CDR3 DNA: TGTGCCAGCAGCTTAACAGGGACTAGCGCCGACGAGCAGTACTTC

J gene: TRBJ2-7
D gene: -
V gene: TRBV5-6
clone size: -
CDR3 protein: CASSFGQTPYEQYF
CDR3 DNA: TGTGCCAGCAGCTTCGGGCAGACCCCCTACGAGCAGTACTTC

J gene: TRBJ2-3
D gene: TRBD2
V gene: TRBV9
clone size: once
CDR3 protein: CASSVTSGTDTQYF
CDR3 DNA: TGTGCCAGCAGCGTGACTAGCGGCACAGATACGCAGTATTTT

J gene: TRBJ2-1
D gene: TRBD2
V gene: TRBV9
clone size: -
CDR3 protein: CASSTRTSGKVGQFF
CDR3 DNA: TGTGCCAGCAGCACCCGGACTAGCGGGAAGGTAGGGCAGTTCTTC

J gene: TRBJ1-1
D gene: TRBD1
V gene: TRBV7-2
clone size: -
CDR3 protein: CASSARDRGGWTEAFF
CDR3 DNA: TGTGCCAGCAGCGCTCGGGACAGGGGAGGGTGGACTGAAGCTTTCTTT

J gene: TRBJ1-1
D gene: -
V gene: TRBV6-6
clone size: -
CDR3 protein: CASSMDSGSEAFF
CDR3 DNA: TGTGCCAGCAGTATGGACAGTGGAAGTGAAGCTTTCTTT

J gene: TRBJ2-1
D gene: -
V gene: TRBV5-1
clone size: -
CDR3 protein: CASSLVFRQRPSSYNEQFF
CDR3 DNA: TGCGCCAGCAGCTTGGTGTTTAGGCAGCGCCCGAGCTCCTACAATGAGCAGTTCTTC

J gene: TRBJ2-1
D gene: -
V gene: TRBV6-5
clone size: -
CDR3 protein: CASSYGGPRSYEQFF
CDR3 DNA: TGTGCCAGCAGTTACGGCGGACCTCGGTCTTATGAGCAGTTCTTC

J gene: TRBJ1-1
D gene: -
V gene: TRBV7-8
clone size: -
CDR3 protein: CASSPRLINTEAFF
CDR3 DNA: TGTGCCAGCAGCCCCCGACTGATAAACACTGAAGCTTTCTTT

J gene: TRBJ2-3
D gene: TRBD2
V gene: TRBV5-1
clone size: -
CDR3 protein: CASNSGTPSTDTQYF
CDR3 DNA: TGCGCCAGCAATAGCGGGACTCCAAGCACAGATACGCAGTATTTT

J gene: TRBJ2-2
D gene: -
V gene: TRBV28
clone size: -
CDR3 protein: CASSLLVGEMYKDVGELFF
CDR3 DNA: TGTGCCAGCAGTTTATTAGTCGGGGAAATGTATAAGGACGTCGGGGAGCTGTTTTTT

J gene: TRBJ2-3
D gene: -
V gene: TRBV9
clone size: -
CDR3 protein: CASSVTANSGGDTQYF
CDR3 DNA: TGTGCCAGCAGCGTTACGGCCAATTCCGGAGGAGATACGCAGTATTTT

J gene: TRBJ2-7
D gene: TRBD2
V gene: TRBV18
clone size: -
CDR3 protein: CASSQTLAGGVYEQYF
CDR3 DNA: TGTGCCAGCTCACAAACACTAGCGGGAGGGGTATACGAGCAGTACTTC

J gene: TRBJ2-1
D gene: TRBD1
V gene: TRBV30
clone size: -
CDR3 protein: CAWRGQVNNEQFF
CDR3 DNA: TGTGCCTGGAGGGGACAGGTGAACAATGAGCAGTTCTTC

J gene: TRBJ2-3
D gene: TRBD2
V gene: TRBV29-1
clone size: -
CDR3 protein: CSVGTRSGTQYF
CDR3 DNA: TGCAGCGTCGGGACTAGGTCGGGTACGCAGTATTTT

J gene: TRBJ1-3
D gene: TRBD1
V gene: TRBV5-5
clone size: -
CDR3 protein: CASSFGQGSTIYF
CDR3 DNA: TGTGCCAGCAGCTTCGGACAGGGGAGCACCATATATTTT

J gene: TRBJ2-2
D gene: TRBD2
V gene: TRBV29-1
clone size: once
CDR3 protein: CSGASGGTGELFF
CDR3 DNA: TGCAGCGGGGCTAGCGGCGGCACCGGGGAGCTGTTTTTT

J gene: TRBJ1-1
D gene: -
V gene: TRBV28
clone size: -
CDR3 protein: CASSSFGRVSTEAFF
CDR3 DNA: TGTGCCAGCAGTTCATTCGGCAGGGTGAGCACTGAAGCTTTCTTT

J gene: TRBJ1-2
D gene: -
V gene: TRBV19
clone size: -
CDR3 protein: CASSIGGADYGYTF
CDR3 DNA: TGTGCCAGTAGTATAGGGGGGGCGGACTATGGCTACACCTTC

J gene: TRBJ2-7
D gene: TRBD2
V gene: TRBV23-1
clone size: -
CDR3 protein: CASSRTGTTSYEQYF
CDR3 DNA: TGCGCCAGCAGTCGAACCGGGACTACGTCCTACGAGCAGTACTTC

J gene: TRBJ1-5
D gene: -
V gene: TRBV19
clone size: -
CDR3 protein: CASNVWRQINQPQHF
CDR3 DNA: TGTGCCAGTAATGTATGGAGGCAGATCAATCAGCCCCAGCATTTT

J gene: TRBJ2-3
D gene: TRBD2
V gene: TRBV9
clone size: -
CDR3 protein: CASSVGTSGKTSTDTQYF
CDR3 DNA: TGTGCCAGCAGCGTGGGGACTAGCGGGAAGACTAGCACAGATACGCAGTATTTT

J gene: TRBJ1-1
D gene: -
V gene: TRBV28
clone size: once
CDR3 protein: CASRLPQGWNTEAFF
CDR3 DNA: TGTGCCAGCAGACTCCCCCAGGGGTGGAACACTGAAGCTTTCTTT

J gene: TRBJ2-1
D gene: -
V gene: TRBV5-1
clone size: once
CDR3 protein: CASRLGPTSYNEQFF
CDR3 DNA: TGCGCCAGCAGACTGGGACCGACCTCCTACAATGAGCAGTTCTTC

J gene: TRBJ1-1
D gene: -
V gene: TRBV29-1
clone size: once
CDR3 protein: CSATRGPNTEAFF
CDR3 DNA: TGCAGCGCGACCCGGGGGCCGAACACTGAAGCTTTCTTT

J gene: TRBJ2-7
D gene: -
V gene: TRBV18
clone size: -
CDR3 protein: CASSPRDREQYF
CDR3 DNA: TGTGCCAGCTCACCGCGAGATCGGGAGCAGTACTTC

J gene: TRBJ2-2
D gene: -
V gene: TRBV28
clone size: -
CDR3 protein: CASTPRNTGELFF
CDR3 DNA: TGTGCCAGCACTCCCCGGAACACCGGGGAGCTGTTTTTT

J gene: TRBJ2-3
D gene: TRBD2
V gene: TRBV5-1
clone size: -
CDR3 protein: CASSLGTTVTDTQYF
CDR3 DNA: TGCGCCAGCAGTCTCGGGACTACCGTCACAGATACGCAGTATTTT

J gene: TRBJ2-1
D gene: -
V gene: TRBV11-2
clone size: once
CDR3 protein: CASSFLQFNNEQFF
CDR3 DNA: TGTGCCAGCAGCTTTCTCCAGTTTAACAATGAGCAGTTCTTC

J gene: TRBJ1-6
D gene: -
V gene: TRBV1
clone size: once
CDR3 protein: CTSSQVRESYNSPLHF
CDR3 DNA: TGCACCAGCAGCCAAGTGAGGGAGTCCTATAATTCACCCCTCCACTTT

J gene: TRBJ1-3
D gene: TRBD1
V gene: TRBV2
clone size: -
CDR3 protein: CASRKDRIEGNTIYF
CDR3 DNA: TGTGCCAGCAGAAAGGACAGGATCGAGGGAAACACCATATATTTT

J gene: TRBJ2-3
D gene: -
V gene: TRBV9
clone size: -
CDR3 protein: CASSVIGSATDTQYF
CDR3 DNA: TGTGCCAGCAGCGTAATAGGATCAGCCACAGATACGCAGTATTTT

J gene: TRBJ1-3
D gene: -
V gene: TRBV9
clone size: -
CDR3 protein: CASSPDSGNTIYF
CDR3 DNA: TGTGCCAGCAGCCCAGACTCTGGAAACACCATATATTTT

J gene: TRBJ2-4
D gene: TRBD1
V gene: TRBV7-9
clone size: -
CDR3 protein: CASSLAPDRVVNIQYF
CDR3 DNA: TGTGCCAGCAGCTTAGCGCCGGACAGGGTTGTGAACATTCAGTACTTC

J gene: TRBJ2-2
D gene: -
V gene: TRBV7-8
clone size: -
CDR3 protein: CASSLRGRTGELFF
CDR3 DNA: TGTGCCAGCAGCTTAAGAGGTCGAACCGGGGAGCTGTTTTTT